This entry lists 18 T cell receptor beta chains sequenced from one sample in a study of shared clonotypes between healthy human individuals. Clones were read by immunoSEQ multiplex PCR, and TCRdb kept only the in-frame ones, dropping some. Among approximately 350,000 clones listed, over 65% were seen once. Sequencing input: memory CD4+ T cells sorted from blood. As for subset: CD45RA-negative fraction. These receptors came from a man aged 25-40 years in good health.

The V gene is TRBV12-2, the J gene TRBJ2-1; no DNA check was done on the table's D call, TRBD2. TRBV12-2 is an annotated pseudogene. The CDR3 sequence is 18 residues long. CDR3 DNA: TGTGCAAGTCGCTTAGCGGAGCCGGGACTAGCGAGAGACAATGAGCAGTTCTTC. This translates into CASRLAEPGLARDNEQFF.

This clone was found a few times. The chain has TRBV7-6 and TRBJ2-7; D is unresolved. V was cut by 4 bases and J by 1 base, with 8 bases left in between. The CDR3 consists of 13 residues. The germline V gene encodes CDR1 SGHVS and CDR2 FNYEAQ. CDR3 loop: CASSSFRSYEQYF. CDR3 in DNA: TGTGCCAGCAGCTCGTTTAGATCCTACGAGCAGTACTTC.

The chain is built from TRBV18 and TRBJ2-7; D gene ambiguous. Trimming took off 0 bases at V and 2 bases at J, with 11 bases between the two ends. The CDR3 length is 15 residues. Germline V gives CDR1 KGHSH, CDR2 LQKENI. The CDR3 nucleotides are TGTGCCAGCTCACCACCGGGTTTAGCCCCCTACGAGCAGTACTTC. This encodes CASSPPGLAPYEQYF.

The V call is TRBV6-1, the J call TRBJ2-7; possible D gene TRBD1, 5 bases. Trimming removed 6 bases at V and 9 bases at J, with 12 bases between. Germline CDR1 and CDR2: MNHNS and SASEGT. CDR3 length: 11 residues. CDR3 region: CASSQGAAQYF. The CDR3, as DNA: TGTGCCAGCAGCCAAGGGGCAGCGCAGTACTTC.

This clone has ten or more counts. The chain recombines TRBV11-2 with TRBJ1-4; a possible D gene is TRBD1 (5 bases). This CDR3 is 15 amino acids long. Germline loops: CDR1 SGHAT, CDR2 FQNNGV. V was shortened by 5 bases and J by 5 bases, with 15 bases between the two germline ends. The CDR3 DNA sequence: TGTGCCAGCAGCGGGGGGACTTCTACAAATGAAAAACTGTTTTTT. Its translation: CASSGGTSTNEKLFF.

This chain links TRBV7-9 with TRBJ2-7; D possibly corresponds to TRBD1 (6 bases). V lost 6 bases and J lost 7, with 22 bases in between. Per the germline V gene, CDR1 is SEHNR and CDR2 is FQNEAQ (reference sequence). The CDR3 loop spans 15 amino acids. The DNA for the CDR3 is TGTGCCAGCAGTGCCCCCCCAGGGGCGCCTGAAGAGCAGTACTTC. Translated: CASSAPPGAPEEQYF.

This clone was found once. The V gene is TRBV6-5, the J gene TRBJ1-1, with D unresolved. Germline CDR1 and CDR2: MNHEY and SVGAGI. The CDR3 is 13 residues long. V gave up 6 bases and J gave up 1 base, with 9 bases separating them. The DNA of the CDR3 is TGTGCCAGCAGCCCCTCACCGAACACTGAAGCTTTCTTT. Its translation is CASSPSPNTEAFF.

About this clone: Other DNA variants within this sample encode the same CDR3. V gene TRBV9 combines with J gene TRBJ2-1; TRBD2 aligns across 9 bases. The CDR3 totals 16 residues. Germline lookup yields CDR1 SGDLS and CDR2 YYNGEE. Trimming took 2 bases from V and 0 from J; bases not matched to a gene: 3. CDR3 bases: TGTGCCAGCAGCGTCCGTAGCGGGAGCTCCTACAATGAGCAGTTCTTC. Its translation: CASSVRSGSSYNEQFF.

In DNA form, the CDR3 reads TGTGCCAGCAATAACCCGGCGGATACGCAGTATTTT. Translated, it gives CASNNPADTQYF. This sequence joins TRBV28 and TRBJ2-3; D not resolved. Trimming cost V 7 bases and J 6 bases, with 11 bases left between them. The length of the CDR3 is 12 residues. The V gene's germline CDR1 is MDHEN and CDR2 SYDVKM.

The chain has TRBV5-6 and TRBJ2-7; the D gene is possibly TRBD1 (5 bases). The CDR3 contains 14 residues. The V end was cut by 0 bases, the J end by 2 bases, with 9 bases between. The germline CDR1 and CDR2 sequences are SGHDT and YYEEEE. DNA of the CDR3: TGTGCCAGCAGCTTGGAACACAGGCCCTACGAGCAGTACTTC. Encoded protein: CASSLEHRPYEQYF.

The chain links TRBV5-4 to TRBJ2-7, with 8 nucleotides matching TRBD1. The CDR3 has 17 residues. V lost 1 base to trimming and J lost 3 bases; unmatched junction nucleotides: 12. Germline-derived CDR1 and CDR2 are SGHNT and YYREEE (reference sequence). CDR3 sequence reads: CASSLLPGQGDRYEQYF. The CDR3 DNA reads TGTGCCAGCAGCTTGCTTCCCGGACAGGGCGATCGCTACGAGCAGTACTTC. Complete variable domain (other parts from reference TRBV5-4 and TRBJ2-7): ETGVTQSPTHLIKTRGQQVTLRCSSQSGHNTVSWYQQALGQGPQFIFQYYREEENGRGNFPPRFSGLQFPNYSSELNVNALELDDSALYLCASSLLPGQGDRYEQYFGPGTRLTVT.

The chain uses TRBV15 and TRBJ2-7, with 7 bases that match TRBD1. The CDR3 is 16 residues long. CDR1 is LNHNV, CDR2 YYDKDF, per germline (reference sequence). The V segment lost 1 base and the J segment 2 bases; nucleotides outside the gene matches: 8. CDR3 protein: CATSRAAMGTAYEQYF. The CDR3 bases are TGTGCCACCAGCAGAGCTGCTATGGGGACAGCCTACGAGCAGTACTTC.

The chain joins TRBV5-1 to TRBJ2-7; either TRBD1 or TRBD2 may supply D (5 bases each). Trimming removed 0 bases from V and 6 bases from J, with 10 bases in between. Germline CDR1 is SGHRS and CDR2 is YFSETQ. The CDR3 is 13 amino acids. The CDR3 here is CASSLATGAEQYF. For the CDR3, the DNA is TGCGCCAGCAGCTTGGCCACCGGGGCCGAGCAGTACTTC.

In its sample, this clone was seen a few times. The CDR3 nucleotides read TGCGCCAGCAGCGCCCAGGGCGTCCACGAGCAGTACTTC. This sequence encodes CASSAQGVHEQYF. The V call is TRBV5-1, the J call TRBJ2-7; maybe TRBD1 (5 bases). The germline CDR1 and CDR2 sequences are SGHRS and YFSETQ. V was cut by 4 bases and J by 5 bases, with 13 bases left in between. The CDR3 sequence is 13 residues long.

This chain joins TRBV28 and TRBJ2-4; 8 positions match TRBD1. V shed 5 bases and J 3 bases; nucleotides not matched to a gene: 12. Germline loops: CDR1 MDHEN, CDR2 SYDVKM. The CDR3 spans 17 residues. CDR3 sequence: CASSLLRQGNRKNIQYF. The CDR3 nucleotides are TGTGCCAGCAGTCTGCTACGACAGGGGAATCGCAAAAACATTCAGTACTTC.

V is TRBV6-5 and J is TRBJ2-5, with 7 bases aligning to TRBD1. Germline trimming cut 6 bases from V and 4 bases from J; bases unmatched to any gene: 2. Germline V gives CDR1 MNHEY, CDR2 SVGAGI. The CDR3 runs 12 residues. The CDR3 region is CASRQGVETQYF. The CDR3 DNA reads TGTGCCAGCAGGCAGGGGGTAGAGACCCAGTACTTC.

This clone is classed as medium-sized. The chain combines TRBV5-1 with TRBJ2-1, with D possibly TRBD2 on 5 matching bases. CDR1 and CDR2 from the germline V gene are SGHRS and YFSETQ. The CDR3 extends over 15 amino acids. The V and J ends lost 0 bases and 3 bases respectively, with 10 bases between them. CDR3 sequence reads: CASSLGPADYNEQFF. Written as DNA, the CDR3 is TGCGCCAGCAGCTTGGGCCCAGCGGACTACAATGAGCAGTTCTTC.

The chain is built from TRBV5-8 and TRBJ1-4, with D maybe TRBD1 (5 bases). Germline V gene sequence: CDR1 SGHTS, CDR2 YDEGEE. Trimming removed 3 bases at V and 6 bases at J, with 15 bases between. The CDR3 is 15 residues long. The CDR3 spells CASSWWGGRDEKLFF. CDR3 in DNA: TGTGCCAGCAGCTGGTGGGGGGGACGTGATGAAAAACTGTTTTTT.